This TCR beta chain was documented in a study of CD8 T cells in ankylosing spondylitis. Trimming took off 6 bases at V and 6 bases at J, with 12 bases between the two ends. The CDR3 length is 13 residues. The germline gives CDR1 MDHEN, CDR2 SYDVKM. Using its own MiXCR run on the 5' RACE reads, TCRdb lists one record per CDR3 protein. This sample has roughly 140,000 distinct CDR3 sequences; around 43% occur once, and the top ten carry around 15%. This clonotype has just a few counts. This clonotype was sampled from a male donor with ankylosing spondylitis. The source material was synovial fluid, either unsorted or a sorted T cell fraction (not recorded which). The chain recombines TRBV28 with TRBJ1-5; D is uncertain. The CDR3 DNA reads TGTGCCAGCAGGACAACAGTAGCTCAGCCCCAGCATTTT. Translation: CASRTTVAQPQHF. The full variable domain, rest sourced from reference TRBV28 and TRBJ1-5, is DVKVTQSSRYLVKRTGEKVFLECVQDMDHENMFWYRQDPGLGLRLIYFSYDVKMKEKGDIPEGYSVSREKKERFSLILESASTNQTSMYLCASRTTVAQPQHFGDGTRLSIL.